The rows below give T cell receptor beta chains drawn from one sample of a study of blood T cell repertoires in COVID-19. This table comes from immunoSEQ multiplex PCR, and its TCRdb copy is limited to in-frame clones, with some not included. This sample has approximately 300,000 clones, with roughly 86% found just once. Sequenced sample: peripheral blood. The source of these receptors is a woman between 45 and 60 years old with acute or convalescent COVID-19. Each CDR3 is given with its conserved first and last residue. D genes are given only for firm matches. The size entry is marked missing in some rows and otherwise reads once, few, many or a size class.

d_gene | abundance | j_gene | v_gene | CDR3aa | CDR3nt
TRBD1 | few | TRBJ1-4 | TRBV5-4 | CASSLGQENEKLFF | TGTGCCAGCAGCTTAGGACAGGAGAATGAAAAACTGTTTTTT
TRBD1 | few | TRBJ1-2 | TRBV28 | CASSGQGAGSDGYTF | TGTGCCAGCAGCGGACAGGGGGCGGGGAGTGATGGCTACACCTTC
. | . | TRBJ1-6 | TRBV27 | CASSEGYNSPLHF | TGTGCCAGCAGCGAGGGTTATAATTCACCCCTCCACTTT
. | . | TRBJ1-3 | TRBV21-1 | CASSKGRVGTAGNTIYF | TGTGCCAGCAGCAAAGGGAGGGTCGGGACAGCTGGAAACACCATATATTTT
TRBD2 | once | TRBJ2-6 | TRBV5-1 | CASSLWGGDGSSGANVLTF | TGCGCCAGCAGCTTGTGGGGAGGGGACGGAAGCTCTGGGGCCAACGTCCTGACTTTC
TRBD2 | . | TRBJ2-3 | TRBV5-1 | CASSTLGLAGGDTQYF | TGCGCCAGCAGCACCCTCGGACTAGCGGGAGGGGATACGCAGTATTTT
. | . | TRBJ1-4 | TRBV15 | CATAPGQISEKLFF | TGTGCCACTGCCCCGGGACAAATTTCAGAAAAACTGTTTTTT
. | few | TRBJ1-1 | TRBV29-1 | CSVVFSLNTEAFF | TGCAGCGTTGTCTTCAGTTTGAACACTGAAGCTTTCTTT
. | . | TRBJ1-1 | TRBV5-4 | CASSLGGALNTEAFF | TGTGCCAGCAGCTTGGGTGGGGCCCTGAACACTGAAGCTTTCTTT
TRBD1 | . | TRBJ1-2 | TRBV19 | CASSSAVLRQGNYGYTF | TGTGCCAGTAGTTCAGCGGTTTTGCGACAGGGGAACTATGGCTACACCTTC
TRBD2 | . | TRBJ2-5 | TRBV13 | CASSLSPTSDQETQYF | TGTGCCAGCAGCTTAAGTCCCACTAGCGACCAAGAGACCCAGTACTTC
TRBD1 | . | TRBJ2-7 | TRBV5-1 | CASSHETGVPYEQYF | TGCGCCAGCAGCCACGAAACAGGGGTTCCATACGAGCAGTACTTC
TRBD2 | . | TRBJ2-3 | TRBV7-2 | CASSFWRELKDTQYF | TGTGCCAGCAGTTTCTGGCGGGAGCTGAAAGATACGCAGTATTTT
TRBD1 | once | TRBJ1-4 | TRBV9 | CASSVGQENEKLFF | TGTGCCAGCAGCGTGGGACAGGAAAATGAAAAACTGTTTTTT
. | . | TRBJ1-2 | TRBV30 | CAWSPYGYTF | TGTGCCTGGAGCCCATATGGCTACACCTTC
TRBD1 | . | TRBJ2-5 | TRBV7-9 | CASSSIPGQGGETQYF | TGTGCCAGCAGCTCTATCCCGGGACAGGGAGGTGAGACCCAGTACTTC
. | . | TRBJ1-6 | TRBV7-3 | CASSLLGGENSPLHF | TGTGCCAGCAGCTTACTGGGGGGAGAGAATTCACCCCTCCACTTT
TRBD2 | . | TRBJ2-7 | TRBV4-1 | CASSQRLAGAYEQYF | TGCGCCAGCAGCCAACGTTTAGCGGGAGCCTACGAGCAGTACTTC
. | . | TRBJ1-5 | TRBV2 | CASSEIRGEGQPQHF | TGTGCCAGCAGTGAGATTAGGGGGGAGGGTCAGCCCCAGCATTTT
TRBD2 | . | TRBJ2-5 | TRBV24-1 | CATSDPGTSGIQETQYF | TGTGCCACCAGTGACCCTGGGACTAGCGGGATCCAAGAGACCCAGTACTTC
TRBD2 | . | TRBJ2-1 | TRBV29-1 | CSAKEGSGAGVADEQFF | TGCAGCGCCAAAGAGGGGAGTGGAGCGGGAGTTGCGGATGAGCAGTTCTTC
. | . | TRBJ1-1 | TRBV19 | CASSQGWGEAFF | TGTGCCAGTAGTCAGGGATGGGGTGAAGCTTTCTTT
TRBD1 | . | TRBJ1-2 | TRBV7-2 | CASSRGTANYGYTF | TGTGCCAGCAGCAGGGGGACAGCTAACTATGGCTACACCTTC